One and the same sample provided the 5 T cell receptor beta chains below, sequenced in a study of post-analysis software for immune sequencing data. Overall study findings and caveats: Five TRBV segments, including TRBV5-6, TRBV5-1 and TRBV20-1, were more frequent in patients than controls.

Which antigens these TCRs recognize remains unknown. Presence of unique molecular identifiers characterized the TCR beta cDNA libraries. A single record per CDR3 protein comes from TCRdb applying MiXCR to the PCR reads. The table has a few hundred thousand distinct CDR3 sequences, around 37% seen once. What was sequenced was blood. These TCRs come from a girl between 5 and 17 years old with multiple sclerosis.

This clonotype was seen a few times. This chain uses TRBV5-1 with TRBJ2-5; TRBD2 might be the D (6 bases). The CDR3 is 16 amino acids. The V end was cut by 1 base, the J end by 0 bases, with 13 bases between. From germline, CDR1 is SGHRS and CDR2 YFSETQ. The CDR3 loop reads CASSLFSGAYQETQYF. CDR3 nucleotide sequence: TGCGCCAGCAGCTTGTTTAGCGGAGCGTACCAAGAGACCCAGTACTTC.

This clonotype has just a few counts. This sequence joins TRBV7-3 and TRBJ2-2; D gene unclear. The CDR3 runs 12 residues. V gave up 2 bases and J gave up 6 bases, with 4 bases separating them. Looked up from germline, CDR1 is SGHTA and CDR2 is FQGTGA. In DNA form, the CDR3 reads TGTGCCAGCAGCTTATCCCCCGGGGAGCTGTTTTTT. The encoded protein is CASSLSPGELFF.

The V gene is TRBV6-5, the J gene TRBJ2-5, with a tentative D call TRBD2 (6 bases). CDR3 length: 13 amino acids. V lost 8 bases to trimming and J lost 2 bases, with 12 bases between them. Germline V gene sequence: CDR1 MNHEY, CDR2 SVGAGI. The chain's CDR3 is CASGRDSQETQYF. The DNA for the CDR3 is TGTGCCAGCGGGCGGGACTCACAAGAGACCCAGTACTTC.

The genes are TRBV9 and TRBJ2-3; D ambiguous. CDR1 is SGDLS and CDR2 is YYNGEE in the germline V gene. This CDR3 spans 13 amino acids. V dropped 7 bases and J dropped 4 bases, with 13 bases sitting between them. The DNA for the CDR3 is TGTGCCAGCGCCCGTTCTTCCTCAGATACGCAGTATTTT. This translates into CASARSSSDTQYF.

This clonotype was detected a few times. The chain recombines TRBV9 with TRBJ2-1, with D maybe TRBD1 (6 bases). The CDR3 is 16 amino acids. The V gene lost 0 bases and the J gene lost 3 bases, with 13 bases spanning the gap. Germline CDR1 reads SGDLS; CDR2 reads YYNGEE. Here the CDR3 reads CASSVEGHSLYNEQFF. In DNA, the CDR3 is TGTGCCAGCAGCGTAGAGGGACACAGCCTCTACAATGAGCAGTTCTTC. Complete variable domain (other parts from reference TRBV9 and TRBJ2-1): DSGVTQTPKHLITATGQRVTLRCSPRSGDLSVYWYQQSLDQGLQFLIQYYNGEERAKGNILERFSAQQFPDLHSELNLSSLELGDSALYFCASSVEGHSLYNEQFFGPGTRLTVL.